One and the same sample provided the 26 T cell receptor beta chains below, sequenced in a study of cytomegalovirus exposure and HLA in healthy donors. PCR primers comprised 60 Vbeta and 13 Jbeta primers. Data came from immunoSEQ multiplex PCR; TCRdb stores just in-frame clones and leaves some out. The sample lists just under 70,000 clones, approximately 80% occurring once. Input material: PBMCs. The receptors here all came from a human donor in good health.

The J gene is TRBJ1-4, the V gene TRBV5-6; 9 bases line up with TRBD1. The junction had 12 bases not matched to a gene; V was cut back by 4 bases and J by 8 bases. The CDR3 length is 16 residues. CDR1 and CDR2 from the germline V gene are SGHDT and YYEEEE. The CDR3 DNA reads TGTGCCAGCAGCCCGACAGGGGGGGCCCGTGGAGAAAAACTGTTTTTT. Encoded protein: CASSPTGGARGEKLFF.

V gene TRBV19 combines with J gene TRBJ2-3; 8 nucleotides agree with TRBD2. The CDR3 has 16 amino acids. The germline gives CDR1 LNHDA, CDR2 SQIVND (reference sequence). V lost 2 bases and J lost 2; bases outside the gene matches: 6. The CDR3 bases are TGTGCCAGTAGTATAACGGCGCGGGGGGCCACAGATACGCAGTATTTT. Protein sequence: CASSITARGATDTQYF.

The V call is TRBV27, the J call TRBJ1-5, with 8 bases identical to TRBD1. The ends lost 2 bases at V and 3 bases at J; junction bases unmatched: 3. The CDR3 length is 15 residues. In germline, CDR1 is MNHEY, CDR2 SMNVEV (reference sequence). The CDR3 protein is CASSLGGQDNQPQHF. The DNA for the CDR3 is TGTGCCAGCAGTTTAGGGGGACAGGACAATCAGCCCCAGCATTTT.

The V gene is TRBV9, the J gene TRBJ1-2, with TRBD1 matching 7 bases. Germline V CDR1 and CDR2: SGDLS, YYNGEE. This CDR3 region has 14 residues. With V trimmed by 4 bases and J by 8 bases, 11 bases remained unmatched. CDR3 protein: CASSPRDSGRGYTF. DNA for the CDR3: TGTGCCAGCAGCCCCCGGGACAGTGGAAGGGGCTACACCTTC.

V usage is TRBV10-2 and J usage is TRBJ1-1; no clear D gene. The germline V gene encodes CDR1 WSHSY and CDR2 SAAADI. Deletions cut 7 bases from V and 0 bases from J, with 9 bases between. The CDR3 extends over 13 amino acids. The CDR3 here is CASTDKVNTEAFF. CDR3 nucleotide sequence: TGCGCCAGCACCGACAAGGTGAACACTGAAGCTTTCTTT.

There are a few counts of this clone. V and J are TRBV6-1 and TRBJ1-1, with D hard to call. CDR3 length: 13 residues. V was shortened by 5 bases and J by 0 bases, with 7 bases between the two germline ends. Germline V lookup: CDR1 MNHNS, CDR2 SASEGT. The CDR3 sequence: CASSQRVNTEAFF. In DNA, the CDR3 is TGTGCCAGCAGTCAACGGGTGAACACTGAAGCTTTCTTT.

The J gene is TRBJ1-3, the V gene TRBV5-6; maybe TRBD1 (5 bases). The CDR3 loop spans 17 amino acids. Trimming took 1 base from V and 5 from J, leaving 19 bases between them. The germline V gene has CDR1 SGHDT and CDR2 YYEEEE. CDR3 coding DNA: TGTGCCAGCAGCTTGTTGCAAGGGGTTGGAAGCAGAAACACCATATATTTT. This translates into CASSLLQGVGSRNTIYF.

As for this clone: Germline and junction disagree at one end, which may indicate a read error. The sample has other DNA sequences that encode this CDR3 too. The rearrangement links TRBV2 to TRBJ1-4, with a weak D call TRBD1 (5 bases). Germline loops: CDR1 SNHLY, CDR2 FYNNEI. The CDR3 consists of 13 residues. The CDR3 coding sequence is TGTGCCAGCAGTGAGGGCAGGGCTGAAAAACTGTTCTTT. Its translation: CASSEGRAEKLFF.

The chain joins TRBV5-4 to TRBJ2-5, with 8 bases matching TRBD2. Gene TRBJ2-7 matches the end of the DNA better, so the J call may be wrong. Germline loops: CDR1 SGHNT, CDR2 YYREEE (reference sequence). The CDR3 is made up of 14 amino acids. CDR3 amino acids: CASSLVGTSYEQYF. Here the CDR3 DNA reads TGTGCCAGCAGCTTGGTTGGGACTAGCTACGAGCAGTACTTC.

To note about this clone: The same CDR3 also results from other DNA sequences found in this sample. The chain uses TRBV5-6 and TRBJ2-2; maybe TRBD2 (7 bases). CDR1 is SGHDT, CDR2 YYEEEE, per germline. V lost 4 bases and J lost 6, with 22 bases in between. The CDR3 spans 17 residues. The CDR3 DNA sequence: TGTGCCAGCAGCCGTGAAAGGGGGGGGGCTTTCGCCGGGGAGCTGTTTTTT. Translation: CASSRERGGAFAGELFF.

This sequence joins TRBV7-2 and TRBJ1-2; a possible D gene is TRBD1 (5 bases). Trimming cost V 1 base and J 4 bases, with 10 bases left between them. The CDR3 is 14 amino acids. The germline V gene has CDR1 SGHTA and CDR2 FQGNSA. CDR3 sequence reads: CASSLGQGGYGYTF. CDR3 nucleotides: TGTGCCAGCAGCTTAGGGCAGGGCGGCTATGGCTACACCTTC.

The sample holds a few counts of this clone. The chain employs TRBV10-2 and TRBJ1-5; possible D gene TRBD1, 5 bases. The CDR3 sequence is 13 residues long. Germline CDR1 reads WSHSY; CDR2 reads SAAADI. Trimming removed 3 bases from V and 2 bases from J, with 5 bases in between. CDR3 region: CASSDRGNQPQHF. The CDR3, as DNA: TGCGCCAGCAGTGACAGGGGCAATCAGCCCCAGCATTTT.

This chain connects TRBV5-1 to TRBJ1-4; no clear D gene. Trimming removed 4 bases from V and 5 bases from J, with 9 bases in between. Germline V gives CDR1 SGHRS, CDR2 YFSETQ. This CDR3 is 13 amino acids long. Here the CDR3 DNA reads TGCGCCAGCAGCAATGCCGGGAATGAAAAACTGTTTTTT. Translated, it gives CASSNAGNEKLFF.

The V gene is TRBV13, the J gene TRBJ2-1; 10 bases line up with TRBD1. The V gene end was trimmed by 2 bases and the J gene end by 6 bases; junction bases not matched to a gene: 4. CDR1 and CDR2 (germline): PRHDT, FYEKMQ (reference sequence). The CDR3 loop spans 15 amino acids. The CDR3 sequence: CASSLRTGGFNEQFF. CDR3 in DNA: TGTGCCAGCAGCTTAAGGACAGGGGGGTTCAATGAGCAGTTCTTC.

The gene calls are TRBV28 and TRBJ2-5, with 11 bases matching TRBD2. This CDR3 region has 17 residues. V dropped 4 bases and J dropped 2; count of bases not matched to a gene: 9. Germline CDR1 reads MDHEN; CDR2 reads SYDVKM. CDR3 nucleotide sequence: TGTGCCAGCAGTTCCTCTAGCGGGGGGTCAGGTCAAGAGACCCAGTACTTC. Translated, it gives CASSSSSGGSGQETQYF.

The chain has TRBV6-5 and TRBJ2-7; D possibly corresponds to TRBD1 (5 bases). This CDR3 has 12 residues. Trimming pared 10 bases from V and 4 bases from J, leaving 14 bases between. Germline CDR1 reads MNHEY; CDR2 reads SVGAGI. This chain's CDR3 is CATRGQVYEQYF. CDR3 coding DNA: TGTGCCACCCGCGGACAAGTATACGAGCAGTACTTC.

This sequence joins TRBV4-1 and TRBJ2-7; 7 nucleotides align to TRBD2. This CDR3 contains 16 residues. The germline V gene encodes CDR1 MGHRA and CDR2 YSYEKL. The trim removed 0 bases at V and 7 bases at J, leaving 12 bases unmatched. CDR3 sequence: CASSQEAGFGFSEQYF. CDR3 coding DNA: TGCGCCAGCAGCCAAGAAGCGGGATTCGGTTTTAGTGAGCAGTACTTC.

In nucleotides, the CDR3 is TGTGCCAGCTCACCAGGCGGGGGAATGGTCGATACGCAGTATTTT. This sequence encodes CASSPGGGMVDTQYF. The chain uses TRBV18 and TRBJ2-3; TRBD2 agrees at 7 bases. The CDR3 has 15 amino acids. V shed 2 bases and J 6 bases; nucleotides not matched to a gene: 8. Germline CDR1 KGHSH, CDR2 LQKENI.

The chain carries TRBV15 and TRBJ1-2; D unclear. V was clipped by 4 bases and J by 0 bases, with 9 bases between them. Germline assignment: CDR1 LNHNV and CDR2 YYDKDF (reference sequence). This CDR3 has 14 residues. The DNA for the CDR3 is TGTGCCACCAGCAAAGACACAGCTAACTATGGCTACACCTTC. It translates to CATSKDTANYGYTF.

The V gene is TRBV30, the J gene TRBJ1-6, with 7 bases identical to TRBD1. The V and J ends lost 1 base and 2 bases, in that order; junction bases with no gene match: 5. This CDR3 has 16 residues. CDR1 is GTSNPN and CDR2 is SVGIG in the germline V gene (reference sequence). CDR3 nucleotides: TGTGCCTGGAGTGCGCAGGGGGATCCCTATAATTCACCCCTCCACTTT. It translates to CAWSAQGDPYNSPLHF.

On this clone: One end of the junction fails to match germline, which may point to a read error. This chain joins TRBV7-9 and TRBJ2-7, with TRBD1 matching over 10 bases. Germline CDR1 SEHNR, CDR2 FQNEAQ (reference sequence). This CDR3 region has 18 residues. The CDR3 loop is CSSSSHAAPTGGGYEQYF. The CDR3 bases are TGTTCCAGCAGCTCACACGCAGCGCCGACAGGGGGCGGGTACGAGCAGTACTTC.

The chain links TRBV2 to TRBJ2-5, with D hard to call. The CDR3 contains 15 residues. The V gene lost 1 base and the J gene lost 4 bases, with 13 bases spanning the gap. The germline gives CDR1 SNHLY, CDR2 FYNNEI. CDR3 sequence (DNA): TGTGCCAGCAGTGAAGGAGACAAGTTTTTAGAGACCCAGTACTTC. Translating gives CASSEGDKFLETQYF.

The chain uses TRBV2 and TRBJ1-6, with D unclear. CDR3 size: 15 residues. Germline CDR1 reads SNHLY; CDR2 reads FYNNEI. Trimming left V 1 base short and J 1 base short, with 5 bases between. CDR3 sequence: CASSEDKSYNSPLHF. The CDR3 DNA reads TGTGCCAGCAGTGAAGACAAGTCCTATAATTCACCCCTCCACTTT.

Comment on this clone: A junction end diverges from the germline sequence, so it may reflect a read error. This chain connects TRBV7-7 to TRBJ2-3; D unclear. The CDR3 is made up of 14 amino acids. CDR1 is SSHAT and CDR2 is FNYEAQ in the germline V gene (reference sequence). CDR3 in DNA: TGTGCTAGCAGCTCCGCACGGTCCGCAGATACGCAGTATTTT. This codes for CASSSARSADTQYF. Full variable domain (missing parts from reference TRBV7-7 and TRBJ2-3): GAGVSQSPRYKVTKRGQDVTLRCDPISSHATLYWYQQALGQGPEFLTYFNYEAQPDKSGLPSDRFSAERPEGSISTLTIQRTEQRDSAMYRCASSSARSADTQYFGPGTRLTVL.

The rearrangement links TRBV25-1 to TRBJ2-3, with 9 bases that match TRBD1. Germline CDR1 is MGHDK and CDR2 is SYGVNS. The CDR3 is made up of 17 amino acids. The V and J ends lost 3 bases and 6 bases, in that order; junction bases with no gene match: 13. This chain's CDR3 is CASSDPTPGQGGDTQYF. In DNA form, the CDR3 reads TGTGCCAGCAGTGACCCCACCCCGGGACAGGGAGGGGATACGCAGTATTTT.

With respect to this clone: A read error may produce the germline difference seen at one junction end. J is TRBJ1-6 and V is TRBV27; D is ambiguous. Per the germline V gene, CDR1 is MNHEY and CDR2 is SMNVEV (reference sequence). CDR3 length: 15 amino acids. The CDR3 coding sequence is TGTGCCAGCAGCTTATCGTGGGCCAATAATTCACCCCTCCACTTT. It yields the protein CASSLSWANNSPLHF.